Sequencing of this T cell receptor beta chain was carried out in a study of T cells in Graves' hyperthyroidism and ophthalmopathy. This clonotype came up many times. The CDR3 loop spans 14 amino acids. V shed 2 bases and J shed 3 bases, with 7 bases lying between them. What was amplified from RNA transcripts were TCR beta CDR3 regions. The HTBI primer set drove a first-round RT-PCR of the TCR CDR3. TCRdb re-analysed the multiplex PCR reads in MiXCR, keeping a single row per CDR3 protein. The table records hundreds of thousands of distinct CDR3 sequences, roughly 14% of them present only once. Investigators excluded patients with uncontrolled infection, other autoimmune disease, pregnancy or lactation. Used for diagnoses were clinical symptoms, serum thyroxine and TRAb, thyroid ultrasound and orbital computed tomography. PBMCs were collected from a 10 ml volume of fresh peripheral blood.

V and J are TRBV12-3 or TRBV12-4 and TRBJ1-4; no clear D gene. The receptor's source is a man aged 18 to 29 with Graves' ophthalmopathy. Sequencing was carried out using blood. CDR3 nucleotide sequence: TGTGCCAGCAGTTTAAGGTTACCTAATGAAAAACTGTTTTTT. Amino acids: CASSLRLPNEKLFF.